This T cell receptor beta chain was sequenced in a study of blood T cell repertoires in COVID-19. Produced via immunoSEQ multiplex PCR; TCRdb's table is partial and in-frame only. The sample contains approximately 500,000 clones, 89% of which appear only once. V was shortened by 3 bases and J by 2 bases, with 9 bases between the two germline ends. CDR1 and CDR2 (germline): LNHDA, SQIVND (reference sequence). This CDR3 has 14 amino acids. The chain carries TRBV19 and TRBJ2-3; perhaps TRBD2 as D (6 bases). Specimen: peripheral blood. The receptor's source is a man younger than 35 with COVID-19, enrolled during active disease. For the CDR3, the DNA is TGTGCCAGTAGTATGCCGGGACTCACAGATACGCAGTATTTT. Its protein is CASSMPGLTDTQYF.